The rows below give T cell receptor beta chains drawn from one sample of a study of T cell responses to AZD1222 COVID-19 vaccine. Only in-frame clones appear in the TCRdb table, and some are missing; sequencing was by immunoSEQ multiplex PCR. The sample records about 60,000 clones, 86% being singletons. Sequenced material: peripheral blood, taken 28 days after the second AZD1222 dose. These receptors were taken from an adult who received the AZD1222 COVID-19 vaccine. The CDR3 runs from the conserved cysteine through the conserved F or W. D genes are given only for firm matches. Clone size is stated in some rows and not others, as once, few, many or a class when expanded.

D gene | J gene | V gene | clone size | CDR3 DNA | CDR3 protein
- | TRBJ1-4 | TRBV5-8 | once | TGTGCCAGCAGCTCACGACAGGCAACTAATGAAAAACTGTTTTTT | CASSSRQATNEKLFF
- | TRBJ1-2 | TRBV5-1 | once | TGCGCCAGCAGCTTGGAAGCCGGGCCCAACTACACCTTC | CASSLEAGPNYTF
- | TRBJ2-2 | TRBV7-7 | - | TGTGCTAGCAGCCAAAGAAGCGGGTTAAGTACCGGGGAGCTGTTTTTT | CASSQRSGLSTGELFF
- | TRBJ1-4 | TRBV19 | - | TGTGCCAGTAGGGAGGGATACAGCGGGTTTAATGAAAAACTGTTTTTT | CASREGYSGFNEKLFF
- | TRBJ1-2 | TRBV6-5 | - | TGTGCCAGCAGCTCCCGGGATAGGGTGTATGGCTACACCTTC | CASSSRDRVYGYTF
- | TRBJ2-2 | TRBV6-2/TRBV6-3 | - | TGTGCCAGCAGTTATCACCGGCAGGGGACCGGGGAGCTGTTTTTT | CASSYHRQGTGELFF
- | TRBJ1-2 | TRBV29-1 | - | TGCAGCGTTGAGATAGGAGGGGAAGGCAGCTATGGCTACACCTTC | CSVEIGGEGSYGYTF
- | TRBJ1-1 | TRBV16 | - | TGTGCCAGTAGGGTCAACGTGTATCCTGAAGCTTTCTTT | CASRVNVYPEAFF
TRBD1 | TRBJ1-4 | TRBV7-9 | - | TGTGCCAGCAGCTCACAGGGGGCTCGTGAAAAACTGTTTTTT | CASSSQGAREKLFF
- | TRBJ1-2 | TRBV28 | once | TGTGCCAGCAGTTCGTCCAGGGGTCAACTTAACTATGGCTACACCTTC | CASSSSRGQLNYGYTF
- | TRBJ2-5 | TRBV18 | - | TGTGCCAGCTCACCACCGATAGGAGGGGGCCAAGAGACCCAGTACTTC | CASSPPIGGGQETQYF
- | TRBJ1-6 | TRBV3-1/TRBV3-2 | - | TGTGCCAGCAGCCAAGAGATGGCTTCACCCCTCCACTTT | CASSQEMASPLHF
- | TRBJ1-3 | TRBV10-3 | - | TGTGCCATCAGTGACGCGCGGTCGGGGGTGACTGGAAACACCATATATTTT | CAISDARSGVTGNTIYF
- | TRBJ1-5 | TRBV6-6 | - | TGTGCCAGCAGTTACTCGAACGGATTCAATCAGCCCCAGCATTTT | CASSYSNGFNQPQHF
- | TRBJ2-1 | TRBV27 | - | TGTGCCAGCGCACCCCCCGCGGTTTCCTACAATGAGCAGTTCTTC | CASAPPAVSYNEQFF
- | TRBJ1-2 | TRBV28 | - | TGTGCCAGCAGTTTGATAGGATCTTTCTATGGCTACACCTTC | CASSLIGSFYGYTF
- | TRBJ2-3 | TRBV2 | once | TGTGCCAGCAGTGGTTCGCAGACAGATACGCAGTATTTT | CASSGSQTDTQYF
- | TRBJ2-7 | TRBV27 | - | TGTGCCAGCACCCCGACAGGCTTGGGCTCCTACGAGCAGTACTTC | CASTPTGLGSYEQYF
- | TRBJ2-7 | TRBV19 | - | TGTGCCAGTAGAGGGGGGGTTCTGGACGAGCAGTACTTC | CASRGGVLDEQYF
TRBD1 | TRBJ2-3 | TRBV6-2/TRBV6-3 | - | TGTGCCAGCAGCAGACAGGGATGGGATACGCAGTATTTT | CASSRQGWDTQYF
- | TRBJ1-3 | TRBV5-4 | few | TGTGCCAGCAGCTTGTGGAGACAGGGAAACACCATATATTTT | CASSLWRQGNTIYF
- | TRBJ1-6 | TRBV18 | - | TGTGCCAGCTCCGGAGGAGGGGGGCGGAATTCACCCCTCCACTTT | CASSGGGGRNSPLHF
- | TRBJ1-6 | TRBV7-2 | - | TGTGCCAGCAGCCAGGGGTGGGGGAGCTCCTATAATTCACCCCTCCACTTT | CASSQGWGSSYNSPLHF
- | TRBJ2-5 | TRBV7-9 | few | TGTGCCAGCCGGAGGGGGGCCAAGGGCCAAGAGACCCAGTACTTC | CASRRGAKGQETQYF
TRBD1 | TRBJ1-2 | TRBV19 | - | TGTGCCAGTAGTATAGCGGTTGGAGGGGGCTTTCATGGCTACACCTTC | CASSIAVGGGFHGYTF